Below, 23 T cell receptor beta chains from the same sample are listed, as sequenced in a study of control samples from healthy donors and cancer patients. Clones were sequenced by immunoSEQ multiplex PCR, and TCRdb holds only the in-frame ones, with some missing. The sample holds 85,000 to 100,000 clones, 85% to 95% seen once. Sequencing was carried out using blood. These receptors originate from a man aged 18-30 years in good health.

The chain couples TRBV6-5 to TRBJ1-2; 10 bases match TRBD1. Per the germline V gene, CDR1 is MNHEY and CDR2 is SVGAGI. The length of the CDR3 is 15 residues. V trimming: 6 bases; J trimming: 7 bases; junction bases outside the gene matches: 11. CDR3 residues: CASRDPGTGVRGYTF. The CDR3 DNA is TGTGCCAGCAGGGATCCCGGGACAGGGGTTCGTGGCTACACCTTC.

The chain combines TRBV27 with TRBJ2-3; D unclear. Germline V CDR1 and CDR2: MNHEY, SMNVEV (reference sequence). The length of the CDR3 is 13 residues. V lost 3 bases to trimming and J lost 0 bases, with 4 bases between them. CDR3 in DNA: TGTGCCAGCAGTTTTGCCAGCACAGATACGCAGTATTTT. This encodes CASSFASTDTQYF.

This rearrangement joins TRBV6-5 to TRBJ2-3; 8 bases line up with TRBD2. The CDR3 length is 14 residues. V trimming: 7 bases; J trimming: 0 bases; junction bases outside the gene matches: 3. Germline loops: CDR1 MNHEY, CDR2 SVGAGI. The CDR3 spells CASTLAGSTDTQYF. The CDR3 DNA is TGTGCCAGCACCTTAGCGGGGAGCACAGATACGCAGTATTTT.

This sequence joins TRBV11-2 and TRBJ2-7; 8 bases align to TRBD1. Trimming removed 6 bases from V and 3 bases from J; junction bases left unmatched: 4. The CDR3 length is 13 residues. The germline V gene has CDR1 SGHAT and CDR2 FQNNGV. CDR3 nucleotide sequence: TGTGCCAGCAGACTACAGGGGGTCTACGAGCAGTACTTC. This translates into CASRLQGVYEQYF. Supplemented by reference TRBV11-2 and TRBJ2-7, the full variable domain reads EAGVAQSPRYKIIEKRQSVAFWCNPISGHATLYWYQQILGQGPKLLIQFQNNGVVDDSQLPKDRFSAERLKGVDSTLKIQPAKLEDSAVYLCASRLQGVYEQYFGPGTRLTVT.

The chain joins TRBV6-5 to TRBJ2-2, with TRBD2 as a possible D gene (6 bases). The CDR3 contains 16 residues. V gave up 0 bases and J gave up 6 bases, with 14 bases separating them. Germline assignment: CDR1 MNHEY and CDR2 SVGAGI. CDR3: CASSYSSGDGAGELFF. DNA for the CDR3: TGTGCCAGCAGTTACTCGTCGGGGGACGGTGCCGGGGAGCTGTTTTTT.

V and J are TRBV2 and TRBJ2-5; 7 nucleotides align to TRBD2. Germline V gene sequence: CDR1 SNHLY, CDR2 FYNNEI. The CDR3 runs 15 residues. The V gene end was trimmed by 7 bases and the J gene end by 5 bases; junction bases not matched to a gene: 13. The CDR3 reads CASIGEGVTEETQYF. CDR3 coding DNA: TGTGCCAGCATAGGGGAGGGAGTGACAGAGGAGACCCAGTACTTC.

This clone turned up a few times. The J gene is TRBJ1-2, the V gene TRBV2; D is uncertain. CDR3 length equals 11 residues. CDR1 SNHLY and CDR2 FYNNEI come from the germline V gene. Trimming cost V 8 bases and J 8 bases, with 12 bases left between them. This chain's CDR3 is CASVRSGGYTF. The CDR3 coding sequence is TGTGCCAGCGTACGGTCGGGGGGCTACACCTTC.

The chain is built from TRBV6-4 and TRBJ2-3; D unclear. The CDR3 contains 13 residues. Per germline, CDR1 MRHNA and CDR2 SNTAGT. V gave up 5 bases and J gave up 4 bases, with 10 bases separating them. CDR3 nucleotide sequence: TGTGCCAGCAGTTCCAAGGAAGCAGATACGCAGTATTTT. Translated: CASSSKEADTQYF.

The J gene is TRBJ1-1, the V gene TRBV6-1; D remains unclear. Trimming pared 2 bases from V and 3 bases from J, leaving 25 bases between. CDR3 size: 19 residues. Germline CDR1 reads MNHNS; CDR2 reads SASEGT. CDR3 protein: CASSEYPWTTPTSDTEAFF. The CDR3 nucleotides read TGTGCCAGCAGTGAATATCCATGGACGACACCTACTTCGGACACTGAAGCTTTCTTT.

The genes are TRBV19 and TRBJ1-1; a weak D match, TRBD1 (6 bases). The germline CDR1 and CDR2 sequences are LNHDA and SQIVND (reference sequence). V was trimmed by 9 bases and J by 5 bases, leaving 19 bases between them. This CDR3 is built from 14 residues. The DNA for the CDR3 is TGTGCCAGCTTACCTTGGGGGGCGGGTACTGAAGCTTTCTTT. Translation gives CASLPWGAGTEAFF.

The chain has TRBV30 and TRBJ1-1; the D gene is possibly TRBD1 (6 bases). Trimming cost V 0 bases and J 5 bases, with 19 bases left between them. The CDR3 is made up of 16 amino acids. CDR1 and CDR2 from the germline V gene are GTSNPN and SVGIG (reference sequence). The CDR3 nucleotides are TGTGCCTGGAGTGTACTGGGGACACCCTTGAGGACTGAAGCTTTCTTT. Translation: CAWSVLGTPLRTEAFF. Filled out from reference TRBV30 and TRBJ1-1, the complete variable domain reads SQTIHQWPATLVQPVGSPLSLECTVEGTSNPNLYWYRQAAGRGLQLLFYSVGIGQISSEVPQNLSASRPQDRQFILSSKKLLLSDSGFYLCAWSVLGTPLRTEAFFGQGTRLTVV.

The gene calls are TRBV5-4 and TRBJ1-1; D unclear. CDR3 length: 15 amino acids. Between the trimmed V and J ends, which lost 2 bases and 1 base, there was a span of 12 bases. Germline V gene lookup returns CDR1 SGHNT and CDR2 YYREEE (reference sequence). The DNA for the CDR3 is TGTGCCAGCAGCTTAAGGTCCAGGCAGAACACTGAAGCTTTCTTT. It is translated as CASSLRSRQNTEAFF.

This chain joins TRBV6-6 and TRBJ2-7, with D maybe TRBD2 (6 bases). This CDR3 region has 15 residues. Looked up from germline, CDR1 is MNHNY and CDR2 is SVGAGI (reference sequence). The V end lost 0 bases, the J end lost 6 bases, and 15 bases lay between the germline ends. The CDR3 loop reads CASSYSASVSGEQYF. The DNA of the CDR3 is TGTGCCAGCAGTTACTCGGCTAGCGTTTCGGGCGAGCAGTACTTC.

This sequence joins TRBV3-1 (or the pseudogene TRBV3-2) and TRBJ2-2; 8 nucleotides match TRBD2. Germline trimming cut 0 bases from V and 0 bases from J; bases unmatched to any gene: 18. There are 22 residues in the CDR3. In germline, CDR1 is LGHDT, CDR2 YNNKEL (reference sequence). This chain's CDR3 is CASSQDYGGGTRRSANTGELFF. CDR3 coding DNA: TGTGCCAGCAGCCAAGATTACGGCGGGGGGACCCGGCGTTCGGCGAACACCGGGGAGCTGTTTTTT.

The rearrangement links TRBV27 to TRBJ2-1, with TRBD1 identical over 10 bases. Germline V gene sequence: CDR1 MNHEY, CDR2 SMNVEV (reference sequence). Trimming cost V 8 bases and J 5 bases; bases outside gene matches: 9. This CDR3 comprises 15 residues. CDR3 nucleotide sequence: TGTGCCAGCGGACGCGGGACAGGGGTCGACAATGAGCAGTTCTTC. Protein product: CASGRGTGVDNEQFF.

V is TRBV5-4 and J is TRBJ1-1, with D unresolved. Germline V gene data show CDR1 as SGHNT and CDR2 as YYREEE (reference sequence). This CDR3 region has 15 residues. The V and J ends lost 4 bases and 0 bases respectively, with 13 bases between them. The CDR3 is CASSHPVEMNTEAFF. CDR3 in DNA: TGTGCCAGCAGCCACCCGGTGGAGATGAACACTGAAGCTTTCTTT.

This clone has just a few counts. The chain recombines TRBV19 with TRBJ1-1; D is ambiguous. This CDR3 is built from 14 residues. V gave up 0 bases and J gave up 2 bases, with 7 bases separating them. CDR1 LNHDA and CDR2 SQIVND come from the germline V gene (reference sequence). The CDR3 sequence is CASSIDGSNTEAFF. In nucleotides, the CDR3 is TGTGCCAGTAGTATAGATGGAAGTAACACTGAAGCTTTCTTT.

The chain is built from TRBV27 and TRBJ2-1; weak D call: TRBD2 (7 bases). The CDR3 runs to 17 residues. Trimming left V 8 bases short and J 1 base short, with 21 bases between. Germline assignment: CDR1 MNHEY and CDR2 SMNVEV (reference sequence). This CDR3 is CASGPSWGRGSYNEQFF. The DNA of the CDR3 is TGTGCCAGCGGCCCCTCCTGGGGGAGGGGGTCCTACAATGAGCAGTTCTTC.

This chain links TRBV27 with TRBJ1-1; D unclear. This CDR3 is 11 amino acids long. Germline assignment: CDR1 MNHEY and CDR2 SMNVEV (reference sequence). The V end lost 7 bases, the J end lost 4 bases, and 7 bases lay between the germline ends. Here the CDR3 DNA reads TGTGCCAGCATGTGGGGCACTGAAGCTTTCTTT. This codes for CASMWGTEAFF.

In DNA form, the CDR3 reads TGTGCCTGGAGAGAGGGGGGGCTCGGTGAAGCTTTCTTT. Protein product: CAWREGGLGEAFF. The chain couples TRBV30 to TRBJ1-1; D may be TRBD1 (6 bases). With 3 bases removed from V and 7 bases from J, the gap between germline ends came to 15 bases. CDR1 is GTSNPN and CDR2 is SVGIG in the germline V gene (reference sequence). CDR3 length: 13 residues.

This clone was seen once. This chain links TRBV5-1 with TRBJ2-3; 7 bases match TRBD2. Germline CDR1 reads SGHRS; CDR2 reads YFSETQ. V was pared by 4 bases and J by 4 bases, with 6 bases of the junction left unmatched. The CDR3 extends over 14 amino acids. CDR3 bases: TGCGCCAGCAGCCATGAGGGAGGGGCAGATACGCAGTATTTT. Amino acid sequence: CASSHEGGADTQYF.

This sequence joins TRBV29-1 and TRBJ2-3, with 10 bases matching TRBD2. Trimming took 4 bases from V and 4 from J; bases not matched to a gene: 11. CDR1 and CDR2 (germline): SQVTM, ANQGSEA. There are 16 residues in the CDR3. DNA of the CDR3: TGCAGCGTTGCCTACTCTAGCGGGAGACCCCCAGATACGCAGTATTTT. It codes for CSVAYSSGRPPDTQYF.

The CDR3 here is CASSYGENTEAFF. In DNA form, the CDR3 reads TGTGCCAGCAGTTACGGGGAGAACACTGAAGCTTTCTTT. The chain joins TRBV6-6 to TRBJ1-1; D gene ambiguous. The CDR3 extends over 13 amino acids. The V end lost 2 bases, the J end lost 1 base, and 5 bases lay between the germline ends. Per the germline V gene, CDR1 is MNHNY and CDR2 is SVGAGI (reference sequence).